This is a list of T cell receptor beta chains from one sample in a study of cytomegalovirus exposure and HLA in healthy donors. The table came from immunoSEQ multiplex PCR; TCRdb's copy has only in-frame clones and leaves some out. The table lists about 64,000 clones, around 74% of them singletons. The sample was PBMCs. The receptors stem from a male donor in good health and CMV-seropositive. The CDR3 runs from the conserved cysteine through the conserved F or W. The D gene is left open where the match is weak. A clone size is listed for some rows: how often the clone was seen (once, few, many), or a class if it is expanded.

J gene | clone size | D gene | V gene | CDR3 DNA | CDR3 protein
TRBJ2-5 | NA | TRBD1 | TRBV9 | TGTGCCAGCAGCGCGGGACAGGCCAACCAAGAGACCCAGTACTTC | CASSAGQANQETQYF
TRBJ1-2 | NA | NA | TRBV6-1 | TGTGCCAGCAGTGACCAACAGCCGGTCTCGCCCACCTTC | CASSDQQPVSPTF
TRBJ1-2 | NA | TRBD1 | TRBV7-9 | TGTGCCAGCAGCTTACTCGAGACAGGGGGACCCTATGGCTACACCTTC | CASSLLETGGPYGYTF
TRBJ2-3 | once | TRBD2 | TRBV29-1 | TGCAGCGTTGCGCCTGGGGAAGCGGGGCCAGATACGCAGTATTTT | CSVAPGEAGPDTQYF
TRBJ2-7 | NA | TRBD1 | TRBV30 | TGTGCCTGGACCGCCGGGACAGCGACCTACGAGCAGTACTTC | CAWTAGTATYEQYF
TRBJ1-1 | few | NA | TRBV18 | TGTGCCAGCTCGGCAAGCGCTGGCACTGAAGCTTTCTTT | CASSASAGTEAFF
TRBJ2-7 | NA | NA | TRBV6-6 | TGTGCCAGCAGTTACGGCAGGGAACCCTACGAGCAGTACTTC | CASSYGREPYEQYF
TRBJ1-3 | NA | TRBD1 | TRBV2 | TGTGCCAGCAGTGGACAGGGCACATCTGGAAACACCATATATTTT | CASSGQGTSGNTIYF
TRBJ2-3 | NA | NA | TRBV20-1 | TGCAGTGCTAGGAGCGGGGATACGCAGTATTTT | CSARSGDTQYF
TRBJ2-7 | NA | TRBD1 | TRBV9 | TGTGCCAGCAGTCCCCGGGACAGCCCTACCTACGAGCAGTACTTC | CASSPRDSPTYEQYF
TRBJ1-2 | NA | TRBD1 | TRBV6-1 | TGTGCCAGCACCCTCCAGACAGGGGGCCCTTATGGCTACACCTTC | CASTLQTGGPYGYTF
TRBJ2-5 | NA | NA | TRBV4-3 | TGCGCCAGCAGCCAAGAGGTAGGGGCCCTCCAAGAGACCCAGTACTTC | CASSQEVGALQETQYF
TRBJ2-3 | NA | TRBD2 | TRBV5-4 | TGTGCCAGCAGTTCCAGCCCTCTTGCGGGGGACACAGATACGCAGTATTTT | CASSSSPLAGDTDTQYF
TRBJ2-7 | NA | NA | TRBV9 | TGTGCCAGCAGCCCAAAACCAGGGGGGCTAGCGTTCCCCTACGAGCAGTACTTC | CASSPKPGGLAFPYEQYF
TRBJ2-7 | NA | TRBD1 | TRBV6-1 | TGTGCCAGCAGTGTGGGGGCCGGGACAGGGTACTACGAGCAGTACTTC | CASSVGAGTGYYEQYF
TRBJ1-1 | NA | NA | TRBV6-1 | TGTGCCAGCAGTGAATTGGGGAGCGAGGGTATCACTGAAGCTTTCTTT | CASSELGSEGITEAFF
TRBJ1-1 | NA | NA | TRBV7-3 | TGTGCCAGCAGCTCAGGGGATATAGGCACTGAAGCTTTCTTT | CASSSGDIGTEAFF
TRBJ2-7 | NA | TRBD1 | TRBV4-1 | TGCGCCAGCAGCCAAGTCCCCGGGACAGGGCTCGAGCAGTACTTC | CASSQVPGTGLEQYF
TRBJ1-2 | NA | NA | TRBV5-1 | TGCGCCAGCAGCTCACTGGACAGTAACTATGGCTACACCTTC | CASSSLDSNYGYTF
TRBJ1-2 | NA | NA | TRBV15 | TGTGCCACCAGCAGAGAAAAGGGGCGTAACTATGGCTACACCTTC | CATSREKGRNYGYTF
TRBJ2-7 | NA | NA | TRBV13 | TGTGCCAGCAGCTTACGTCTATCCTACGAGCAGTACTTC | CASSLRLSYEQYF
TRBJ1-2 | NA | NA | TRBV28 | TGTGCCAGCCAGCAACGAGGAGATAACACCTTC | CASQQRGDNTF
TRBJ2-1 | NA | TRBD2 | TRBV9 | TGTGCCAGCAGCGTAAGGCTAGCGGGTAATGAGCAGTTCTTC | CASSVRLAGNEQFF
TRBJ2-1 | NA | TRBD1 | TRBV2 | TGTGCCAGCAGCCAAACAGGGGGACCCAATGAGCAGTTCTTC | CASSQTGGPNEQFF
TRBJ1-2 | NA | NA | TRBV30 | TGTGCCTGGAGTGTAAGGGTGGGCAGGGTTGCCTTC | CAWSVRVGRVAF
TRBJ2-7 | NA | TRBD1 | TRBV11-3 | TGTGCCAGCAGCTTAGGGGGACAGGGACCCTACGAGCAGTACTTC | CASSLGGQGPYEQYF
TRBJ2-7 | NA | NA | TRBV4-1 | TGCGCCAGCAGCCAAGTAGCACAGGGGAGGCACTACGAGCAGTACTTC | CASSQVAQGRHYEQYF
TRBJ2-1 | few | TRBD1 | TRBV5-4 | TGTGCCAGCAGCTGGGGACAGGCGTACAATGAGCAGTTCTTC | CASSWGQAYNEQFF
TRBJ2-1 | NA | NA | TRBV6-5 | TGTGCCAGCCGAGCTTACAATGAGCAGTTCTTC | CASRAYNEQFF
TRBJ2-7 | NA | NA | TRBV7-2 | TGTGCCAGCAGCTTAGGAACAGGAGGGGTTGGCGAGCAGTACTTC | CASSLGTGGVGEQYF
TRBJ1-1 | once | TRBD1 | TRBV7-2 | TGTGCCAGCAGCCCGGACAGGGTTTTAACTGAAGCTTTCTTT | CASSPDRVLTEAFF
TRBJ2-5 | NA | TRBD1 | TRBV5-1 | TGCGCCAGCAGCTTGGGAGACAGGGTGGATGGAGAGACCCAGTACTTC | CASSLGDRVDGETQYF
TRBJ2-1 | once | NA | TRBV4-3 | TGCGCCAGCTCCCCAGAGGACTTCTACTACAGTGAGCAGTTCTTC | CASSPEDFYYSEQFF
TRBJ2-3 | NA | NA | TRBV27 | TGTGCCAGCAGTTTAGGATCAGGGGCCGTCACAGATACGCAGTATTTT | CASSLGSGAVTDTQYF
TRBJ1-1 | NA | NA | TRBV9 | TGTGCCAGCAGCGTAGGTCCCAGCGCCGGGGTGGCCACTGAAGCTTTCTTT | CASSVGPSAGVATEAFF
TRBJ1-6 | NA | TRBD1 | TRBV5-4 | TGTGCCAGCAGTTCGCCGGGACAGAATTCACCCCTCCACTTT | CASSSPGQNSPLHF
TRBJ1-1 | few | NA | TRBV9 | TGTGCCAGCAGCCCACGCCTCGACAGTGAGACTGAGGCTTTCTTT | CASSPRLDSETEAFF
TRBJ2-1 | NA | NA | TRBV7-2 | TGTGCCAGCAGCTTAGACAGGTCCCTCTCCTACAATGAGCAGTTCTTC | CASSLDRSLSYNEQFF
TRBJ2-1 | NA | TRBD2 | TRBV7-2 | TGTGCCAGCAGCTTAGTTCAGAGCGGGGGGAAAAATGAGCAGTTCTTC | CASSLVQSGGKNEQFF
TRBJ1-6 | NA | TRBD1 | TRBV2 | TGTGCCAGCAGGGAAATGGGACAGGGTTTTTCACCCCTCCACTTT | CASREMGQGFSPLHF
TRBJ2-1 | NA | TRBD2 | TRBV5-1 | TGCGCCAGCAGCAAAACCAGCGGGGGAACCTACAATGAGCAGTTCTTC | CASSKTSGGTYNEQFF
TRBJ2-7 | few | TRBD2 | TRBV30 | TGTGCCTGGAGTGCGGTTAGCGGGGAATACGAGCAGTACTTC | CAWSAVSGEYEQYF
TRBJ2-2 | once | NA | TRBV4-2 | TGTGCCAGCAGCTCCCCTAGGGAGGAGGTTCACTGGGAGCTGTTTTTT | CASSSPREEVHWELFF
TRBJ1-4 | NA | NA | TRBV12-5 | TGTGCTAGTGGTTTCCTTGCAACTAATGAAAAACTGTTTTTT | CASGFLATNEKLFF
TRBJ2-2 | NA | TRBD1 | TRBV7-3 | TGTGCCAGCAGCTTTGGGGGACAGGGGATGACCGGGGAGCTGTTTTTT | CASSFGGQGMTGELFF
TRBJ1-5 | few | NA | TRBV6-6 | TGTGCCAGCAGTTCCTTTGGCAATCAGCCCCAGCATTTT | CASSSFGNQPQHF
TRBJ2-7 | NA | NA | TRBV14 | TGTGCCAGCAGCCCGACAGATAACCCCTACGAGCAGTACTTC | CASSPTDNPYEQYF
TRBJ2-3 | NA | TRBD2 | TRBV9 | TGTGCCAGCAGCGGTATAGCGGGGTTCACAGATACGCAGTATTTT | CASSGIAGFTDTQYF
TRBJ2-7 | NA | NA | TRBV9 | TGTGCCAGCAGCGTAGACAACTCCTACGAGCAGTACTTC | CASSVDNSYEQYF
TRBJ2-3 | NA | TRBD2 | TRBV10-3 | TGTGCCATCAGCAATCAACGGGGGGACACAGATACGCAGTATTTT | CAISNQRGDTDTQYF
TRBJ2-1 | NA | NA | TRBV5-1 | TGCGCCAGCAGCAGAAACAGGGTTAACAATGAGCAGTTCTTC | CASSRNRVNNEQFF
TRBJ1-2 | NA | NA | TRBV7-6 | TGTGCCAGCAGCTTAGTCATGTCGGGCGGGGGCTACACCTTC | CASSLVMSGGGYTF
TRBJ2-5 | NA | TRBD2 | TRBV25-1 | TGTGCCAGCAGTGCTTCCGCGATAGCGGGATGGGAAGAGACCCAGTACTTC | CASSASAIAGWEETQYF
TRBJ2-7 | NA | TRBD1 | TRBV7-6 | TGTGCCAGCACCGAAGGGGACAGGGCCTTCGAGCAGTACTTC | CASTEGDRAFEQYF
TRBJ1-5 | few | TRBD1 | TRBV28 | TGTGCCAGCAGTTTATTTGGGACAGGGTGGAATCAGCCCCAGCATTTT | CASSLFGTGWNQPQHF
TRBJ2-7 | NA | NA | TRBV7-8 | TGTGCCAGCAGCCCAGAGGGCGGGCCTGGGGAGCAGTACTTC | CASSPEGGPGEQYF